The 20 T cell receptor beta chains below were found in one sample sequenced in a study of T cell responses to AZD1222 COVID-19 vaccine. The protocol was immunoSEQ multiplex PCR, while the TCRdb copy is restricted to in-frame clones and leaves out a portion. The sample has 120,000 to 150,000 clones; 70% to 90% are singletons. This sample comprised peripheral blood, obtained 28 days after the second dose of the MenACWY control vaccine. Receptors were obtained from an adult who received the MenACWY meningococcal vaccine as a control.

As DNA, the CDR3 is TGTGCCAGCAGCCAGGCGCAGGCCTACGAGCAGTACTTC. Protein: CASSQAQAYEQYF. The chain combines TRBV14 with TRBJ2-7; no definite D call. The length of the CDR3 is 13 residues. Trimming removed 3 bases at V and 2 bases at J, with 8 bases between. Germline CDR1 and CDR2: SGHDN and FVKESK.

This clone appeared once. J is TRBJ1-3 and V is TRBV19; 7 bases map to TRBD1. The CDR3 consists of 16 residues. Per the germline V gene, CDR1 is LNHDA and CDR2 is SQIVND (reference sequence). V lost 5 bases to trimming and J lost 4 bases; unmatched junction nucleotides: 11. CDR3 DNA: TGTGCCAGTAGTCCGAACAGGGGTGTATACGGAAACACCATATATTTT. Translated: CASSPNRGVYGNTIYF.

J is TRBJ1-5 and V is TRBV9; the D is unclear. The germline V gene encodes CDR1 SGDLS and CDR2 YYNGEE. Trimming removed 0 bases from V and 2 bases from J, with 9 bases in between. The CDR3 loop spans 15 amino acids. The CDR3 sequence is CASSVGGMGNQPQHF. CDR3 DNA sequence: TGTGCCAGCAGCGTAGGGGGTATGGGCAATCAGCCCCAGCATTTT.

This chain joins TRBV10-3 and TRBJ1-6, with D possibly TRBD1 on 6 matching bases. Germline V gene data show CDR1 as ENHRY and CDR2 as SYGVKD. Trimming pared 8 bases from V and 13 bases from J, leaving 9 bases between. CDR3 size: 10 residues. Here the CDR3 reads CAIGQSPLHF. CDR3 coding DNA: TGTGCCATCGGACAGTCTCCCCTCCACTTT.

This rearrangement joins TRBV11-3 to TRBJ1-6, with D uncertain. Trimming took off 0 bases at V and 5 bases at J, with 11 bases between the two ends. Germline lookup yields CDR1 SGHNT and CDR2 YENEEA. The CDR3 spans 16 residues. In DNA, the CDR3 is TGTGCCAGCAGCTTAGATCGGGCAGAAGATAATTCACCCCTCCACTTT. Amino acids: CASSLDRAEDNSPLHF.

The V and J genes are TRBV5-6 and TRBJ1-1; 10 nucleotides agree with TRBD1. J lost 2 bases, V lost 0 bases, and 7 bases had no gene match. This CDR3 contains 17 residues. CDR1 SGHDT and CDR2 YYEEEE come from the germline V gene. CDR3 DNA sequence: TGTGCCAGCAGCTTGGATTTGGGGACAGGGGCTAACACTGAAGCTTTCTTT. Amino acid sequence: CASSLDLGTGANTEAFF.

The chain joins TRBV19 to TRBJ2-7; possibly TRBD2 for D (6 bases). The V gene lost 5 bases and the J gene lost 1 base, with 15 bases spanning the gap. The CDR3 contains 15 residues. From germline, CDR1 is LNHDA and CDR2 SQIVND (reference sequence). The CDR3 nucleotides read TGTGCCAGTAGTCTTTTTGGAGGGAGTTCCTACGAGCAGTACTTC. Amino acids: CASSLFGGSSYEQYF.

The chain recombines TRBV7-9 with TRBJ2-2; no clear D gene. The V gene's germline CDR1 is SEHNR and CDR2 FQNEAQ (reference sequence). The CDR3 is 13 amino acids. The chain's CDR3 is CAFSKSNTGELFF. For the CDR3, the DNA is TGTGCATTTTCTAAGAGTAACACCGGGGAGCTGTTTTTT. Based on the CDR3 plus reference TRBV7-9 and TRBJ2-2, the full variable domain is DTGVSQNPRHKITKRGQNVTFRCDPISEHNRLYWYRQTLGQGPEFLTYFQNEAQLEKSRLLSDRFSAERPKGSFSTLEIQRTEQGDSAMYLCAFSKSNTGELFFGEGSRLTVL.

The chain combines TRBV10-3 with TRBJ2-1; 8 positions agree with TRBD2. V lost 6 bases to trimming and J lost 10 bases; unmatched junction nucleotides: 8. Germline CDR1 is ENHRY and CDR2 is SYGVKD. The CDR3 spans 13 residues. DNA of the CDR3: TGTGCCATCAGGAAAGCGGGAGACGGCGAGCAGTTCTTC. Its translation is CAIRKAGDGEQFF.

This rearrangement joins TRBV3-1 (or the pseudogene TRBV3-2) to TRBJ1-5; no clear D gene. V was shortened by 0 bases and J by 6 bases, with 9 bases between the two germline ends. The germline V gene encodes CDR1 LGHDT and CDR2 YNNKEL (reference sequence). The CDR3 totals 14 residues. The CDR3 spells CASSQDGGGQPQHF. CDR3 nucleotides: TGTGCCAGCAGCCAAGATGGTGGTGGTCAGCCCCAGCATTTT.

V usage is TRBV24-1 and J usage is TRBJ2-7; 12 bases agree with TRBD1. Germline lookup yields CDR1 KGHDR and CDR2 SFDVKD. CDR3 length: 16 amino acids. V lost 12 bases, J lost 0 bases, and 11 bases stayed unmatched. Here the CDR3 DNA reads TGTGCCGGGGGACAGGGGGCGCATCCGTTCTCCTACGAGCAGTACTTC. Translated: CAGGQGAHPFSYEQYF.

The V call is TRBV11-3, the J call TRBJ1-1; the D gene is possibly TRBD1 (6 bases). The V and J ends lost 5 bases and 4 bases respectively, with 20 bases between them. The V gene's germline CDR1 is SGHNT and CDR2 YENEEA. The CDR3 loop spans 16 amino acids. CDR3 nucleotide sequence: TGTGCCAGCAGCCCCCGGACAGTCCCCCGGGGCACTGAAGCTTTCTTT. Amino acid sequence: CASSPRTVPRGTEAFF.

V gene TRBV7-9 combines with J gene TRBJ2-2; D possibly corresponds to TRBD2 (5 bases). CDR1 and CDR2 from the germline V gene are SEHNR and FQNEAQ (reference sequence). The CDR3 contains 16 residues. V lost 0 bases to trimming and J lost 6 bases, with 14 bases between them. The DNA for the CDR3 is TGTGCCAGCAGCTTAGCGCTAAGCGGTGGGCCCGGGGAGCTGTTTTTT. Translated, it gives CASSLALSGGPGELFF.

The DNA for the CDR3 is TGTGCCAGCAGCCTATTCATGGGACAGGGGAACACTGAAGCTTTCTTT. It specifies CASSLFMGQGNTEAFF. The chain carries TRBV14 and TRBJ1-1; the match to TRBD1 covers 9 bases. The V gene end was trimmed by 4 bases and the J gene end by 1 base; junction bases not matched to a gene: 7. Germline V lookup: CDR1 SGHDN, CDR2 FVKESK. This CDR3 is 16 amino acids long.

The gene calls are TRBV7-9 and TRBJ2-5; D may be TRBD2 (6 bases). CDR3 length equals 15 residues. The germline CDR1 and CDR2 sequences are SEHNR and FQNEAQ (reference sequence). Trimming took off 2 bases at V and 1 base at J, with 11 bases between the two ends. This CDR3 is CASSLRRDGQETQYF. CDR3 in DNA: TGTGCCAGCAGCTTAAGGCGGGACGGCCAAGAGACCCAGTACTTC.

This clone has a single count. The chain employs TRBV6-5 and TRBJ1-4, with D unresolved. Trimming cost V 0 bases and J 5 bases, with 13 bases left between them. CDR1 and CDR2 (germline): MNHEY, SVGAGI. The CDR3 loop spans 16 amino acids. The CDR3 sequence is CASSYSWVRSNEKLFF. The CDR3 DNA reads TGTGCCAGCAGTTACTCATGGGTGCGATCGAATGAAAAACTGTTTTTT.

The rearrangement uses TRBV14 and TRBJ2-5, with no clear D. With 2 bases removed from V and 0 bases from J, the gap between germline ends came to 4 bases. This CDR3 has 13 amino acids. Germline V gene lookup returns CDR1 SGHDN and CDR2 FVKESK. The chain's CDR3 is CASSQTYQETQYF. CDR3 sequence (DNA): TGTGCCAGCAGCCAAACGTACCAAGAGACCCAGTACTTC.

V and J are TRBV18 and TRBJ2-1, with TRBD2 identical over 9 bases. CDR3 length: 14 amino acids. The germline CDR1 and CDR2 sequences are KGHSH and LQKENI. V was pared by 3 bases and J by 6 bases, with 3 bases of the junction left unmatched. CDR3 nucleotide sequence: TGTGCCAGCTCACCGCCTAGCGGGGCCAATGAGCAGTTCTTC. Amino acid sequence: CASSPPSGANEQFF.

The chain recombines TRBV19 with TRBJ1-2, with D possibly TRBD1 on 6 matching bases. This CDR3 has 15 residues. Germline V CDR1 and CDR2: LNHDA, SQIVND (reference sequence). Trimming pared 3 bases from V and 8 bases from J, leaving 19 bases between. CDR3 DNA sequence: TGTGCCAGTAGTATCCCGGACAGTGCCTTGTGGGGCTACACCTTC. The encoded protein is CASSIPDSALWGYTF.

The rearrangement links TRBV9 to TRBJ1-6, with D possibly matching TRBD1 (6 bases). CDR1 is SGDLS and CDR2 is YYNGEE in the germline V gene. The CDR3 is 14 amino acids. V gave up 0 bases and J gave up 7 bases, with 8 bases separating them. The CDR3: CASSVAQGNSPLHF. CDR3 bases: TGTGCCAGCAGCGTAGCCCAGGGGAATTCACCCCTCCACTTT.